Following are 25 T cell receptor beta chains from one sample sequenced in a study of identical twins. TCRdb independently ran MiXCR on the 5' RACE reads; one entry per CDR3 protein. The repertoire has hundreds of thousands of distinct CDR3 sequences, around 8.8% of them found once; the top ten carry about 2.1%. The data also belong to a second study, concerning yellow fever vaccine responses in identical twins.

Sequenced input: memory (CD45RO+) T cells sorted from blood. Every receptor here comes from a woman aged 18-35 years in good health.

The table lists this clonotype with a few counts. V is TRBV6-1 and J is TRBJ1-2, with D perhaps TRBD1 (5 bases). V lost 10 bases and J lost 4, with 19 bases in between. Germline V gives CDR1 MNHNS, CDR2 SASEGT. The CDR3 is made up of 14 amino acids. CDR3 amino acids: CATGVGTGSYGYTF. CDR3 sequence (DNA): TGTGCCACGGGCGTCGGGACGGGTAGCTATGGCTACACCTTC.

The rearrangement joins TRBV6-5 to TRBJ1-6, with D tentatively TRBD1 (5 bases). The CDR3 consists of 16 residues. The germline V gene encodes CDR1 MNHEY and CDR2 SVGAGI. Trimming took 0 bases from V and 7 from J, leaving 13 bases between them. In nucleotides, the CDR3 is TGTGCCAGCAGTTACTCGACGGGGAGGGGAAATTCACCCCTCCACTTT. This codes for CASSYSTGRGNSPLHF.

The table lists this clonotype with a few counts. The chain uses TRBV6-1 and TRBJ1-2, with 10 positions matching TRBD1. The trim removed 7 bases at V and 7 bases at J, leaving 9 bases unmatched. The CDR3 spans 14 residues. Germline CDR1 is MNHNS and CDR2 is SASEGT. This CDR3 reads CASTKRGQGLGYTF. CDR3 sequence (DNA): TGTGCCAGCACCAAGAGGGGACAGGGGCTTGGCTACACCTTC.

This clonotype was counted many times. V and J are TRBV18 and TRBJ2-7, with unresolved D. Germline CDR1 and CDR2: KGHSH and LQKENI. V lost 6 bases to trimming and J lost 2 bases, with 8 bases between them. The CDR3 sequence is 12 residues long. The CDR3, as DNA: TGTGCCAGCTCGCTTCATCCCTACGAGCAGTACGTC. Translated, it gives CASSLHPYEQYV.

J is TRBJ2-2 and V is TRBV3-2; the table's D call, TRBD2, was not checked against the DNA. TRBV3-2 has pseudogene status. This CDR3 comprises 15 residues. CDR3 sequence: CACTRTSLNTGELFF. The CDR3 bases are TGTGCCTGCACCCGGACTAGCCTAAACACCGGGGAGCTGTTTTTT.

The gene calls are TRBV10-1 and TRBJ2-7; the D is unclear. The CDR3 consists of 12 residues. Germline loops: CDR1 WNHNN, CDR2 SYGVQD (reference sequence). Trimming stripped 2 bases from V and 5 bases from J, with 7 bases between. CDR3 in DNA: TGCGCCAGCAGTGAGCTGGGGAACGAGCAGTACTTC. Translated, it gives CASSELGNEQYF.

This clonotype was seen many times. The rearrangement links TRBV10-3 to TRBJ2-3; D unclear. The V end lost 4 bases, the J end lost 2 bases, and 7 bases lay between the germline ends. The CDR3 sequence is 13 residues long. The germline CDR1 and CDR2 sequences are ENHRY and SYGVKD. Written as DNA, the CDR3 is TGTGCCATCAGTGTGTACCCCACAGATACGCAGTATTTT. This sequence encodes CAISVYPTDTQYF.

As regards this clonotype: The junction differs from germline at one of its ends, possibly a read error. The chain is built from TRBV5-5 and TRBJ2-5; D possibly corresponds to TRBD2 (5 bases). The CDR3 is 14 amino acids. CDR1 is SGHKS, CDR2 YYEKEE, per germline (reference sequence). CDR3 amino acids: CASSRNRGREPQYF. For the CDR3, the DNA is TGTGCCAGCTCCCGTAATCGGGGAAGAGAGCCCCAGTACTTC.

This chain links TRBV5-1 with TRBJ1-5; D perhaps matches TRBD1 (6 bases). Germline V gene lookup returns CDR1 SGHRS and CDR2 YFSETQ. The CDR3 totals 14 residues. V lost 0 bases and J lost 7, with 11 bases in between. Here the CDR3 reads CASSLAGRGQPQHF. Written as DNA, the CDR3 is TGCGCCAGCAGCTTGGCGGGGAGGGGGCAGCCCCAGCATTTT. Combining the CDR3 with reference TRBV5-1 and TRBJ1-5 gives the whole variable domain KAGVTQTPRYLIKTRGQQVTLSCSPISGHRSVSWYQQTPGQGLQFLFEYFSETQRNKGNFPGRFSGRQFSNSRSEMNVSTLELGDSALYLCASSLAGRGQPQHFGDGTRLSIL.

This chain uses TRBV5-1 with TRBJ2-5; 9 bases are shared with TRBD2. Trimming cost V 7 bases and J 4 bases; bases outside gene matches: 8. CDR3 length equals 14 residues. Germline V gene sequence: CDR1 SGHRS, CDR2 YFSETQ. The CDR3 bases are TGCGCCAGCGGACCGGGACTAGCTGGAGAGACCCAGTACTTC. It yields the protein CASGPGLAGETQYF.

This clonotype was picked up a small number of times. The J gene is TRBJ2-3, the V gene TRBV20-1; 11 nucleotides line up with TRBD1. With 2 bases clipped from V and 5 bases from J, the junction kept 3 bases outside the gene matches. Looked up from germline, CDR1 is DFQATT and CDR2 is SNEGSKA (reference sequence). The CDR3 runs 14 residues. The CDR3 coding sequence is TGCAGTGCTAGAAGGACAGGGGGCGTAGATACGCAGTATTTT. Encoded protein: CSARRTGGVDTQYF.

This clonotype has at least ten counts. V usage is TRBV11-2 and J usage is TRBJ2-1, with TRBD2 matching 14 bases. The V and J ends lost 5 bases and 4 bases, in that order; junction bases with no gene match: 10. The CDR3 consists of 18 residues. Germline V gene lookup returns CDR1 SGHAT and CDR2 FQNNGV. CDR3 sequence: CASSTRLAGGLLYNEQFF. The CDR3 DNA reads TGTGCCAGCAGCACCAGACTAGCGGGGGGGTTACTTTACAATGAGCAGTTCTTC.

The V call is TRBV7-8, the J call TRBJ2-5; no clear D. The germline CDR1 and CDR2 sequences are SGHVS and FQNEAQ. Trimming stripped 5 bases from V and 1 base from J, with 17 bases between. The CDR3 is 16 residues long. The CDR3 DNA follows: TGTGCCAGCAGCCCCGGTCTTGCTGACACCCAAGAGACCCAGTACTTC. Translating it yields CASSPGLADTQETQYF.

V usage is TRBV6-1 and J usage is TRBJ2-1, with 15 nucleotides matching TRBD2. J was trimmed by 6 bases and V by 6 bases; bases with no gene match: 6. The CDR3 consists of 16 residues. CDR1 is MNHNS, CDR2 SASEGT, per germline. This chain's CDR3 is CASSAQGLAGGNEQFF. The CDR3 DNA reads TGTGCCAGCAGCGCGCAGGGACTAGCGGGAGGCAATGAGCAGTTCTTC.

This clonotype was counted ten times or more. V usage is TRBV5-1 and J usage is TRBJ2-1; the match to TRBD1 covers 9 bases. Germline V gene data show CDR1 as SGHRS and CDR2 as YFSETQ. V was clipped by 4 bases and J by 4 bases; unmatched bases: 12. The CDR3 consists of 17 residues. CDR3 sequence: CASSTPDRGESYNEQFF. CDR3 coding DNA: TGCGCCAGCAGCACTCCGGACAGGGGAGAATCGTACAATGAGCAGTTCTTC.

This clonotype was observed at least ten times. The chain combines TRBV5-1 with TRBJ2-7; 9 bases map to TRBD1. This CDR3 region has 16 residues. The junction had 6 bases not matched to a gene; V was cut back by 0 bases and J by 2 bases. The germline V gene encodes CDR1 SGHRS and CDR2 YFSETQ. CDR3 in amino acids: CASSLGPGTGTYEQYV. The CDR3 DNA sequence: TGCGCCAGCAGCTTGGGACCCGGGACAGGGACCTACGAGCAGTACGTC.

This clonotype has at least ten counts. The chain is built from TRBV7-9 and TRBJ2-1; no clear D. V gave up 0 bases and J gave up 1 base, with 4 bases separating them. From germline, CDR1 is SEHNR and CDR2 FQNEAQ (reference sequence). The CDR3 has 14 amino acids. The CDR3 spells CASSLAGSYNEQFF. CDR3 nucleotides: TGTGCCAGCAGCTTAGCGGGATCCTACAATGAGCAGTTCTTC.

This clonotype was seen more than once but under ten times. J is TRBJ2-1 and V is TRBV20-1, with 14 bases matching TRBD2. This CDR3 comprises 15 residues. CDR1 and CDR2 from the germline V gene are DFQATT and SNEGSKA (reference sequence). The J segment lost 6 bases and the V segment lost 1 base, leaving 2 bases of the junction unmatched. The CDR3 protein is CSARGTSGRTNEQFF. As DNA, the CDR3 is TGCAGTGCTAGAGGGACTAGCGGGAGGACCAATGAGCAGTTCTTC.

This clonotype was detected a few times. V and J are TRBV7-8 and TRBJ2-7; tentatively, D is TRBD1 or TRBD2 (7 bases each). Between the trimmed V and J ends, which lost 4 bases and 2 bases, there was a span of 15 bases. The CDR3 spans 15 residues. Germline V lookup: CDR1 SGHVS, CDR2 FQNEAQ. CDR3 sequence reads: CASSSRGGAAYEQYV. The CDR3, as DNA: TGTGCCAGCAGCTCCAGGGGGGGGGCTGCCTACGAGCAGTACGTC.

This chain connects TRBV12-5 to TRBJ2-6; D is uncertain. V shed 0 bases and J shed 9 bases, with 21 bases lying between them. The CDR3 is 18 residues long. CDR1 is LGHNT, CDR2 FRNRAP, per germline. CDR3 coding DNA: TGTGCTAGTGGTTTGGTACCCCCAACGAACTTAAGGGACAACGTCCTGACTTTC. This codes for CASGLVPPTNLRDNVLTF.

In its sample, this clonotype was seen many times. The chain joins TRBV12-3 or TRBV12-4 to TRBJ1-1; no firm D call. The ends were cut back, 3 bases at V and 5 bases at J, with 10 bases in the middle. This CDR3 region has 13 residues. The DNA for the CDR3 is TGTGCCAGCAGTTTTGGCATGGTTACTGAAGCTTTCTTT. It specifies CASSFGMVTEAFF.

This clonotype was seen more than once but under ten times. The chain couples TRBV10-2 to TRBJ2-2; D might be TRBD1 (5 bases). Germline V CDR1 and CDR2: WSHSY, SAAADI. The CDR3 is made up of 13 amino acids. Trimming left V 0 bases short and J 7 bases short, with 6 bases between. CDR3 DNA: TGCGCCAGCAGTGAGTCGGGGCGCGGGGAGCTGTTTTTT. Protein product: CASSESGRGELFF.

This clonotype was detected ten times or more. V gene TRBV28 combines with J gene TRBJ2-7; D is unclear. From germline, CDR1 is MDHEN and CDR2 SYDVKM. Trimming stripped 7 bases from V and 2 bases from J, with 6 bases between. The CDR3 covers 11 residues. The CDR3 sequence is CASTGPYEQYF. As DNA, the CDR3 is TGTGCCAGCACCGGTCCCTACGAGCAGTACTTC.

Only a few counts were recorded for this clonotype. V and J are TRBV29-1 and TRBJ2-3, with 12 bases matching TRBD2. There are 17 residues in the CDR3. The germline CDR1 and CDR2 sequences are SQVTM and ANQGSEA. Germline trimming cut 4 bases from V and 0 bases from J; bases unmatched to any gene: 8. The CDR3 protein is CSVGLRGTSGSTDTQYF. For the CDR3, the DNA is TGCAGCGTTGGACTCCGAGGGACTAGCGGGAGCACAGATACGCAGTATTTT.

CDR3 protein: CASSQGGLNEKLFF. The DNA for the CDR3 is TGTGCCAGCTCCCAAGGGGGCCTTAATGAAAAACTGTTTTTT. The rearrangement uses TRBV18 and TRBJ1-4; 7 nucleotides line up with TRBD1. CDR1 is KGHSH, CDR2 LQKENI, per germline. This CDR3 has 14 residues. V shed 6 bases, J shed 4 bases, and the junction held 5 bases outside the gene matches.